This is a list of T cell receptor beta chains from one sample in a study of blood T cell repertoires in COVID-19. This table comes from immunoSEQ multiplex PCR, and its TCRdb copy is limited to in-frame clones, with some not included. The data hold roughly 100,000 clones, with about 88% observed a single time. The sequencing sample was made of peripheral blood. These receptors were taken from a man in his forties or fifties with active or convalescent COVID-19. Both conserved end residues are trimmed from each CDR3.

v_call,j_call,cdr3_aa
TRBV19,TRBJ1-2,ASSTDAGTGYGYT
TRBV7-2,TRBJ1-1,ASSSGGTANTEAF
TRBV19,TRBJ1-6,ASTLSGGRVNSPLH
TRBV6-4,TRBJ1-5,ASSPEGGNQPQH
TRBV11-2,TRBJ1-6,ASSLQASSYNSPLH
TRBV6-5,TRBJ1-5,ASSRQGGNQPQH
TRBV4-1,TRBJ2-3,ASSQVVAGGLTSTDTQY
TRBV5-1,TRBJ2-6,ASSLAASSGANVLT
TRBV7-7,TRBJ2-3,ASSLNAGEFADTQY
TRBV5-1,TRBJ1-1,ASVRSDLNTEAF
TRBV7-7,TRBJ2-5,ASSPDRETQY
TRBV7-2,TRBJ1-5,ASSFGTGEFQPQH
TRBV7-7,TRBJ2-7,ASSLDGGREQY
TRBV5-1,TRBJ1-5,ASSVGDSPNQPQH
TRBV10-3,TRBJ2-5,AISVQGSETQY
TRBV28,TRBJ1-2,ASSLRWTGALTSGYT
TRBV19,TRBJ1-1,ASSLREINTEAF
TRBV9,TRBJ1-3,ASSIRDTRLGNTIY
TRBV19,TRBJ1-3,AVKGDSGNTIY
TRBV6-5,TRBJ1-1,ASSYRTSREPAF
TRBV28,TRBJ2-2,AIQTPSSGVNTGELF
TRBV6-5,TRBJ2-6,ASTSTVAGANVLT
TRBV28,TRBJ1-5,ASSLFFRGVGNNQPQH
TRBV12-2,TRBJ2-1,ASRPNSGTSSYNEQF